Presented here are 30 T cell receptor beta chains from one specimen sequenced in a study of T-cell memory formation after mild COVID-19. TCRdb analysed the 5' RACE reads with MiXCR anew, one entry per CDR3 protein. The profile shows around 340,000 distinct CDR3 sequences, about 21% of them singletons. Sequencing was performed on PBMCs or a T cell subset sorted from them (not recorded which). All receptors come from an adult woman who had mild COVID-19 (a few samples of this study predate the infection). Cell type and time point are not known.

The V gene is TRBV12-3 or TRBV12-4, the J gene TRBJ1-1, with D unresolved. V was shortened by 2 bases and J by 3 bases, with 7 bases between the two germline ends. The CDR3 loop spans 13 amino acids. The CDR3 nucleotides are TGTGCCAGCAGTTTATTCCGAGACACTGAAGCTTTCTTT. Translating it yields CASSLFRDTEAFF.

The chain links TRBV9 to TRBJ2-3; 11 nucleotides agree with TRBD2. V trimming: 4 bases; J trimming: 3 bases; junction bases outside the gene matches: 7. CDR1 SGDLS and CDR2 YYNGEE come from the germline V gene. The CDR3 covers 16 residues. The CDR3 bases are TGTGCCAGCAGCCTCGCCGGGACTAGCGGTACAGATACGCAGTATTTT. Its translation is CASSLAGTSGTDTQYF.

This clonotype appeared many times. This rearrangement joins TRBV7-8 to TRBJ2-4, with 9 bases that match TRBD1. This CDR3 is built from 15 residues. The V segment lost 6 bases and the J segment 6 bases; nucleotides outside the gene matches: 9. CDR1 is SGHVS, CDR2 FQNEAQ, per germline. The CDR3: CASSSNRGPINIQYF. Written as DNA, the CDR3 is TGTGCCAGCAGTTCTAACAGGGGGCCTATAAACATTCAGTACTTC.

This clonotype was found a few times. The chain uses TRBV27 and TRBJ2-7; 8 bases align to TRBD1. V shed 4 bases and J 3 bases; nucleotides not matched to a gene: 2. Germline loops: CDR1 MNHEY, CDR2 SMNVEV (reference sequence). The CDR3 length is 13 residues. CDR3 in amino acids: CASSWTGIYEQYF. CDR3 bases: TGTGCCAGCAGTTGGACAGGGATCTACGAGCAGTACTTC.

This clonotype showed up just once. The V call is TRBV5-1, the J call TRBJ2-5, with 10 positions matching TRBD1. V dropped 4 bases and J dropped 4; count of bases not matched to a gene: 7. The length of the CDR3 is 15 residues. CDR1 is SGHRS, CDR2 YFSETQ, per germline. In DNA form, the CDR3 reads TGCGCCAGCAGCGGGGACAGGGGAGGTGGAGAGACCCAGTACTTC. Translated: CASSGDRGGGETQYF.

The CDR3 DNA follows: TGTGCCAGCAGCTTACATCCTCGGCAGTTCTTC. Encoded protein: CASSLHPRQFF. The rearrangement uses TRBV7-2 and TRBJ2-1; no reliable D call. Germline-derived CDR1 and CDR2 are SGHTA and FQGNSA. Trimming stripped 2 bases from V and 12 bases from J, with 8 bases between. This CDR3 is built from 11 residues. The full variable domain, rest sourced from reference TRBV7-2 and TRBJ2-1, is GAGVSQSPSNKVTEKGKDVELRCDPISGHTALYWYRQSLGQGLEFLIYFQGNSAPDKSGLPSDRFSAERTGGSVSTLTIQRTQQEDSAVYLCASSLHPRQFFGPGTRLTVL.

The chain joins TRBV7-3 to TRBJ2-3, with no clear D. With 1 base removed from V and 6 bases from J, the gap between germline ends came to 8 bases. This CDR3 comprises 13 residues. Germline values: CDR1 SGHTA, CDR2 FQGTGA. The CDR3 DNA is TGTGCCAGCAGCTTAAGCCCGGCTGATACGCAGTATTTT. Its protein is CASSLSPADTQYF.

The V call is TRBV9, the J call TRBJ2-7; D gene ambiguous. Looked up from germline, CDR1 is SGDLS and CDR2 is YYNGEE. V lost 0 bases, J lost 5 bases, and 12 bases lay in between. The CDR3 runs to 14 residues. CDR3 sequence reads: CASSVGNRWDEQYF. The CDR3 DNA reads TGTGCCAGCAGCGTAGGTAATAGGTGGGACGAGCAGTACTTC.

The sample holds a few counts of this clonotype. This chain joins TRBV7-3 and TRBJ2-7, with D unclear. The V gene lost 5 bases and the J gene lost 0 bases, with 14 bases spanning the gap. The CDR3 contains 15 residues. Looked up from germline, CDR1 is SGHTA and CDR2 is FQGTGA. The CDR3 region has the DNA TGTGCCAGCAGCGAATTAACGGCTAGCTCCTACGAGCAGTACTTC. This sequence encodes CASSELTASSYEQYF.

This clonotype appeared a few times. The V and J genes are TRBV12-3 or TRBV12-4 and TRBJ2-3; 11 bases are a match to TRBD2. V was clipped by 7 bases and J by 1 base; unmatched bases: 7. The CDR3 runs to 16 residues. CDR3 residues: CASNSLAGGGTDTQYF. Written as DNA, the CDR3 is TGTGCCAGCAACTCGTTAGCGGGAGGGGGCACAGATACGCAGTATTTT.

The J gene is TRBJ1-6, the V gene TRBV19, with TRBD1 as a possible D gene (5 bases). Trimming left V 1 base short and J 5 bases short, with 12 bases between. The CDR3 runs 16 residues. From germline, CDR1 is LNHDA and CDR2 SQIVND (reference sequence). CDR3 DNA: TGTGCCAGTAGTATAGCGTGGGGCAAGGATAATTCACCCCTCCACTTT. As protein: CASSIAWGKDNSPLHF.

The table lists this clonotype with a few counts. The chain uses TRBV4-3 and TRBJ2-7; D ambiguous. The V end was cut by 0 bases, the J end by 0 bases, with 15 bases between. The CDR3 loop spans 17 amino acids. Per the germline V gene, CDR1 is LGHNA and CDR2 is YSLEER. CDR3 loop: CASSQEVRHDFSYEQYF. The CDR3 region has the DNA TGCGCCAGCAGCCAAGAGGTTAGACACGACTTCTCCTACGAGCAGTACTTC.

The genes are TRBV6-5 and TRBJ2-6; D not resolved. This CDR3 has 15 amino acids. From germline, CDR1 is MNHEY and CDR2 SVGAGI. The V and J ends lost 4 bases and 4 bases respectively, with 11 bases between them. CDR3 in amino acids: CASSLGSGGANVLTF. Here the CDR3 DNA reads TGTGCCAGCAGTTTAGGATCTGGGGGGGCCAACGTCCTGACTTTC.

The J gene is TRBJ2-7, the V gene TRBV25-1; TRBD2 is a possible D gene (6 bases). Per the germline V gene, CDR1 is MGHDK and CDR2 is SYGVNS. The CDR3 spans 13 residues. V gave up 4 bases and J gave up 3 bases, with 10 bases separating them. CDR3 nucleotides: TGTGCCAGCAGTGGACCGGAGGGCTACGAGCAGTACTTC. Its protein is CASSGPEGYEQYF.

V usage is TRBV24-1 and J usage is TRBJ2-3; no firm D call. Trimming cost V 4 bases and J 1 base, with 14 bases left between them. Germline CDR1 and CDR2: KGHDR and SFDVKD. The CDR3 contains 16 residues. The CDR3 sequence is CATSDPAKAGTDTQYF. The DNA of the CDR3 is TGTGCCACCAGTGACCCAGCCAAGGCGGGCACAGATACGCAGTATTTT.

This clonotype appeared many times. The chain is built from TRBV24-1 and TRBJ2-1; TRBD1 aligns across 7 bases. Per germline, CDR1 KGHDR and CDR2 SFDVKD. The V segment lost 2 bases and the J segment 3 bases; nucleotides outside the gene matches: 9. This CDR3 is built from 17 residues. The CDR3 is CATSDSARGTLYNEQFF. The CDR3 region has the DNA TGTGCCACCAGTGATTCGGCCAGGGGGACGCTCTACAATGAGCAGTTCTTC.

The V call is TRBV28, the J call TRBJ1-6, with a possible D match to TRBD1 (5 bases). The CDR3 sequence is 14 residues long. Germline loops: CDR1 MDHEN, CDR2 SYDVKM. The V end was cut by 6 bases, the J end by 11 bases, with 17 bases between. The CDR3 spells CASSEEGIWAPLHF. DNA of the CDR3: TGTGCCAGCAGCGAGGAGGGGATTTGGGCACCCCTCCACTTT.

The V and J genes are TRBV19 and TRBJ2-1; D is ambiguous. The germline V gene encodes CDR1 LNHDA and CDR2 SQIVND (reference sequence). The V and J ends lost 8 bases and 0 bases respectively, with 14 bases between them. This CDR3 is 15 amino acids long. CDR3 nucleotides: TGTGCCAGTCGTCTCAGGAAGAGCTCCTACAATGAGCAGTTCTTC. It codes for CASRLRKSSYNEQFF. Drawing the rest from reference TRBV19 and TRBJ2-1, the complete variable domain is DGGITQSPKYLFRKEGQNVTLSCEQNLNHDAMYWYRQDPGQGLRLIYYSQIVNDFQKGDIAEGYSVSREKKESFPLTVTSAQKNPTAFYLCASRLRKSSYNEQFFGPGTRLTVL.

This clonotype has only a few counts. The chain uses TRBV15 and TRBJ1-4; D not certain. Trimming took 0 bases from V and 8 from J, leaving 10 bases between them. Germline CDR1 is LNHNV and CDR2 is YYDKDF (reference sequence). The CDR3 has 14 amino acids. The CDR3 nucleotides are TGTGCCACCAGCAGAGATAACAGTGGGGAAAAACTGTTTTTT. Amino acid sequence: CATSRDNSGEKLFF.

This clonotype was observed many times. The chain is built from TRBV7-3 and TRBJ2-1, with TRBD1 as a possible D gene (6 bases). This CDR3 has 14 amino acids. CDR1 is SGHTA and CDR2 is FQGTGA in the germline V gene. Trimming stripped 2 bases from V and 6 bases from J, with 11 bases between. The DNA for the CDR3 is TGTGCCAGCAGCTTAGGGGGCCCACCCAATGAGCAGTTCTTC. It yields the protein CASSLGGPPNEQFF.

The rearrangement joins TRBV6-5 to TRBJ2-2; 9 nucleotides agree with TRBD1. The CDR3 extends over 14 amino acids. V lost 4 bases and J lost 7; bases outside the gene matches: 4. Germline loops: CDR1 MNHEY, CDR2 SVGAGI. The CDR3 DNA reads TGTGCCAGCAGTTGGACAGGGGCTGTCGGGGAGCTGTTTTTT. Protein sequence: CASSWTGAVGELFF.

The chain links TRBV20-1 to TRBJ2-7; 8 bases align to TRBD1. This CDR3 region has 14 residues. V lost 7 bases and J lost 2; bases outside the gene matches: 10. CDR1 and CDR2 from the germline V gene are DFQATT and SNEGSKA (reference sequence). CDR3 residues: CSGTGTGGTYEQYF. CDR3 nucleotide sequence: TGCAGTGGCACTGGGACAGGTGGGACCTACGAGCAGTACTTC.

This clonotype showed up just a few times. V and J are TRBV7-8 and TRBJ1-2; TRBD1 matches at 7 bases. CDR1 SGHVS and CDR2 FQNEAQ come from the germline V gene. This CDR3 contains 14 residues. Trimming took 5 bases from V and 4 from J; bases not matched to a gene: 7. The CDR3 loop reads CASSHRDSLYGYTF. The CDR3, as DNA: TGTGCCAGCAGCCACAGGGACAGCCTCTATGGCTACACCTTC.

The V gene is TRBV18, the J gene TRBJ2-7; 7 bases are a match to TRBD1. Germline V CDR1 and CDR2: KGHSH, LQKENI. Trimming at V came to 2 bases and at J to 0 bases, leaving 4 bases not matched to a gene. This CDR3 spans 15 amino acids. The CDR3 spells CASSPVGTASYEQYF. The CDR3 nucleotides read TGTGCCAGCTCACCAGTAGGGACAGCCTCCTACGAGCAGTACTTC.

The chain joins TRBV15 to TRBJ2-1; 11 bases map to TRBD2. The CDR3 covers 16 residues. J lost 12 bases, V lost 1 base, and 11 bases had no gene match. The germline V gene encodes CDR1 LNHNV and CDR2 YYDKDF (reference sequence). CDR3 region: CATSRARGSGGAGQFF. CDR3 in DNA: TGTGCCACCAGCAGAGCTCGCGGTAGCGGGGGGGCGGGGCAGTTCTTC.

This chain links TRBV18 with TRBJ2-1; D gene uncertain. The V end was cut by 1 base, the J end by 2 bases, with 15 bases between. Germline CDR1 is KGHSH and CDR2 is LQKENI. CDR3 length: 17 residues. The DNA for the CDR3 is TGTGCCAGCTCACCACAAATACAGCGTCATACCTACAATGAGCAGTTCTTC. It codes for CASSPQIQRHTYNEQFF.

This clonotype was seen a few times. The genes are TRBV7-8 and TRBJ1-3; D ambiguous. Looked up from germline, CDR1 is SGHVS and CDR2 is FQNEAQ. This CDR3 has 15 residues. Between the trimmed V and J ends, which lost 6 bases and 0 bases, there was a span of 12 bases. CDR3 protein: CASRQLGSSGNTIYF. Here the CDR3 DNA reads TGTGCCAGCAGACAACTCGGGAGCTCTGGAAACACCATATATTTT.

The V call is TRBV7-9, the J call TRBJ2-7; D is perhaps TRBD1 (5 bases). Looked up from germline, CDR1 is SEHNR and CDR2 is FQNEAQ (reference sequence). The CDR3 is made up of 15 amino acids. Trimming left V 5 bases short and J 4 bases short, with 18 bases between. CDR3 sequence: CASSPPDAKGYEQYF. The CDR3 bases are TGTGCCAGCAGCCCCCCGGACGCCAAGGGGTACGAGCAGTACTTC.

The rearrangement links TRBV12-3 or TRBV12-4 to TRBJ1-1; D unclear. This CDR3 region has 13 residues. With 9 bases removed from V and 0 bases from J, the gap between germline ends came to 11 bases. The CDR3 reads CASGSGVNTEAFF. CDR3 coding DNA: TGTGCCAGTGGGTCCGGTGTGAACACTGAAGCTTTCTTT.

The chain recombines TRBV18 with TRBJ2-5; TRBD2 might be the D (6 bases). V lost 1 base and J lost 5, with 23 bases in between. This CDR3 spans 18 amino acids. Germline V gives CDR1 KGHSH, CDR2 LQKENI. The CDR3 loop reads CASSPLIVRGLKEETQYF. Written as DNA, the CDR3 is TGTGCCAGCTCACCACTTATTGTGCGGGGCCTCAAGGAGGAGACCCAGTACTTC.